This T cell receptor beta chain emerged from a study of somatic mutations in cytotoxic T cells in rheumatoid arthritis. Looking at the study overall: Patient blood was drawn as 30 ml EDTA; the draw came right after diagnosis and before any treatment.

Study results and limitations: An age-related increase in CD8+ clonality was seen in rheumatoid arthritis patients but not in healthy controls. Levels of CD8+ T-cell clonality in rheumatoid arthritis patients were statistically indistinguishable from those seen in age-matched healthy controls, with no significant difference.

This clone was detected only once. Antigen specificity is unknown. Germline V gene sequence: CDR1 SGHKS, CDR2 YYEKEE (reference sequence). The germline V and J ends were trimmed by 3 bases and 4 bases, with 13 bases remaining between them. The CDR3 totals 14 residues. The protocol was immunoSEQ multiplex PCR, while the TCRdb copy is restricted to in-frame clones and leaves out a portion. The sample includes about 30,000 clones, approximately 78% of them seen just once. The sample consisted of CD8+ T cells sorted from blood. V is TRBV5-5 and J is TRBJ1-2, with D possibly being TRBD1 (6 bases). The clonotype comes from an adult with rheumatoid arthritis. CDR3 DNA sequence: TGTGCCAGCAGCTCGTACAGGGAGATCTATGGCTACACCTTC. It encodes CASSSYREIYGYTF.